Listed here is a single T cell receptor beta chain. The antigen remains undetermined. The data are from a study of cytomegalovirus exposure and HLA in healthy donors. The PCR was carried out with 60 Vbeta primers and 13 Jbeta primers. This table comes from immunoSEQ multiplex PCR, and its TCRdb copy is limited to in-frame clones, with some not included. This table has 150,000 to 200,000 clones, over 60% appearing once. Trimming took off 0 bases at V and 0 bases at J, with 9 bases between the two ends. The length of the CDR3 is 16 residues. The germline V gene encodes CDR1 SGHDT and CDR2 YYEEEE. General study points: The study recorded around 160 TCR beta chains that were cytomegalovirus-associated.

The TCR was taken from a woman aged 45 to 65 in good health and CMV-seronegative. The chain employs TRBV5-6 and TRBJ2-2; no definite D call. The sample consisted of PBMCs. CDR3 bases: TGTGCCAGCAGCTTGGTACCAGATTCGAACACCGGGGAGCTGTTTTTT. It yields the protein CASSLVPDSNTGELFF.